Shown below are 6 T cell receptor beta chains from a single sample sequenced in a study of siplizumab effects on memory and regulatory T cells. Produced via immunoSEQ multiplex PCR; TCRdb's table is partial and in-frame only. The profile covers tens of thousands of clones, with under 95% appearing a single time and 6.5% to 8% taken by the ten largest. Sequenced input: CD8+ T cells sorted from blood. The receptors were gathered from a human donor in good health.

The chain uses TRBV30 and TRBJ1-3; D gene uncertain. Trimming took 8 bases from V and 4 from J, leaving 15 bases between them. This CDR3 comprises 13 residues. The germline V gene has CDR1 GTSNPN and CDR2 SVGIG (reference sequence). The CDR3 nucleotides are TGTGCCGGACTGCCCGCGGAGGGAAACACCATATATTTT. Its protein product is CAGLPAEGNTIYF.

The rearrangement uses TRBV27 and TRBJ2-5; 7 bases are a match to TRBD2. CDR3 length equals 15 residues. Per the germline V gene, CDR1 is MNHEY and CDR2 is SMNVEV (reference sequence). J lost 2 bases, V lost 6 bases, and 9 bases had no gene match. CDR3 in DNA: TGTGCCAGCAGGGTCCTTACGGGAGGACAAGAGACCCAGTACTTC. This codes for CASRVLTGGQETQYF.

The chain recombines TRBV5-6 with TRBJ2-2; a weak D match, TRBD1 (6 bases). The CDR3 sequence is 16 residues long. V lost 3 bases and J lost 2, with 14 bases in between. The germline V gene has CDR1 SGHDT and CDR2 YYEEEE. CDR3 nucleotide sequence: TGTGCCAGCAGCTCCCTGACAGGTGCCAACACCGGGGAGCTGTTTTTT. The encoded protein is CASSSLTGANTGELFF.

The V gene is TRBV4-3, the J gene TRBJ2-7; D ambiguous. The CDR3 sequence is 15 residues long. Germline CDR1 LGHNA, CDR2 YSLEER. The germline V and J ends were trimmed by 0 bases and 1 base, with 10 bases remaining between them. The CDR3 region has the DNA TGCGCCAGCAGCCAAGATTTTGAGTGGTCCTACGAGCAGTACTTC. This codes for CASSQDFEWSYEQYF.

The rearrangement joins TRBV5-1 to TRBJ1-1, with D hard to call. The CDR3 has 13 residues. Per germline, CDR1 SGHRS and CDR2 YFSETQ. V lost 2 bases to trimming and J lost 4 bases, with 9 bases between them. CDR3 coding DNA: TGCGCCAGCAGCTTCTCGAGTGGCACTGAAGCTTTCTTT. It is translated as CASSFSSGTEAFF.

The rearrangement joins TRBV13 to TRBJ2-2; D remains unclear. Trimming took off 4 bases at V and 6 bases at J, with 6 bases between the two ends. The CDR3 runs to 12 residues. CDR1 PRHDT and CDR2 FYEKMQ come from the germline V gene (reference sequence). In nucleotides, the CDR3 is TGTGCCAGCAGCTCCCAATCCGGGGAGCTGTTTTTT. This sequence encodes CASSSQSGELFF.